The present T cell receptor beta chain was sequenced within a study of cytomegalovirus exposure and HLA in healthy donors. Study-level background: It was reported in a later analysis that the roughly 120 validation repertoires used the same platform as the roughly 670 first-cohort repertoires. Study conclusions and caveats: It was reportedly the case that the classifier diagnosed cytomegalovirus status with high specificity and sensitivity. Subsequent analysis showed first-cohort TCR clusters tending to co-occur in more than 95 validation repertoires. Associated with cytomegalovirus, according to the listing, were some 180 TCR beta chains.

Points on this clone: Antigen: not known.

TCRdb's copy holds only in-frame clones and misses some; the assay was immunoSEQ multiplex PCR. This repertoire shows 300,000 to 400,000 clones, approximately 86% found once; its top ten account for approximately 0.9%. The sequenced sample consisted of PBMCs. The TCR sequence derives from a man in his thirties or forties in good health and CMV-seronegative.

The CDR3 bases are TGTGCCAGCAGCCAAGATGACATCAAGGGGTGGAATACTGCCTACGAGCAGTACTTC. It is translated as CASSQDDIKGWNTAYEQYF. The chain carries TRBV4-2 and TRBJ2-7, with D possibly matching TRBD1 (5 bases). This CDR3 is built from 19 residues. Germline V CDR1 and CDR2: LGHNA, YNFKEQ. V was shortened by 0 bases and J by 2 bases, with 23 bases between the two germline ends.